This T cell receptor (beta chain) was sequenced during a study of tissue T cells after allogeneic stem cell transplantation. This clone showed up just once. Its matching antigen is unknown. Any gene name here is a mouse gene name. Time point: mouse harvest day 7 after allogeneic transplant. Tail vein injection delivered 10^7 T-cell-depleted bone marrow cells and 10^6 splenic CD5+ T cells. Tissues came from B6→BALB/c major-mismatch GVHD mice at day 7 or 14. TCRbeta CDR3 was sequenced at survey depth with template counts. Generated by immunoSEQ multiplex PCR, the TCRdb table keeps only in-frame clones and is missing some. The sample has approximately 7,800 clones, roughly half seen once; the top ten hold 3.9%. Overall study findings and caveats: Limitations included a small, clinically heterogeneous cohort and limited sampling depth. Anatomically similar tissues had similar TCR repertoires within each patient.

Sequenced material: gut tissue. This TCR derives from a female BALB/c mouse given C57BL/6 T cells with graft-versus-host disease after an allogeneic hematopoietic cell transplant.

Partial CDR3 DNA: TGCTCCAGCAGTCAATCGGACAGGGGGCACACAGAAGTCTTC. Encoded protein: CSSSQSDRGHTEVF. The full CDR3 reads CSSSQSDRGHTEVFF. This chain joins TRBV23 and TRBJ1-1; the D segment call TRBD1 is taken from the table without a DNA check. The observed sequence ends 1 residue before the CDR3 terminus, with the missing tail filled in from the germline J gene. This CDR3 has 15 amino acids. Germline V gene data show CDR1 as KGHTA and CDR2 as FQNQQP.